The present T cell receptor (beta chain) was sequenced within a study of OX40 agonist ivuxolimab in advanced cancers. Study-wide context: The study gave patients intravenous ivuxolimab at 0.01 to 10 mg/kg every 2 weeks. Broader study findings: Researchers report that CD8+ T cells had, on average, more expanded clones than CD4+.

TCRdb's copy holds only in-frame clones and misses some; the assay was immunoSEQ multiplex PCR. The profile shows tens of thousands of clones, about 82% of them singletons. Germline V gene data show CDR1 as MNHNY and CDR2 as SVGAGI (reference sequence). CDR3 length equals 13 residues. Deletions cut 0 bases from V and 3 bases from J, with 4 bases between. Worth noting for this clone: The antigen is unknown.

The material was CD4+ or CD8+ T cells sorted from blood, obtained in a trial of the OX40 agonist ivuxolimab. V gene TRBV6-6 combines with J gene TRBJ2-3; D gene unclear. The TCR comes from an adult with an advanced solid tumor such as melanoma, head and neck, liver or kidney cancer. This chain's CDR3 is CASSYSETDTQYF. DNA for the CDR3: TGTGCCAGCAGTTACTCGGAAACAGATACGCAGTATTTT.